Below, 2 T cell receptor beta chains from the same sample are listed, as sequenced in a study of shared clonotypes between healthy human individuals. Profiling relied on immunoSEQ multiplex PCR, and the TCRdb table lists in-frame clones only, not all of them. The table shows roughly 1 million clones, with about three quarters occurring only once. Specimen: memory CD4+ T cells sorted from blood. The subset here: CD45RA-negative fraction. These TCRs come from a young man in good health.

The chain couples TRBV5-3 to TRBJ2-5, with 14 bases aligning to TRBD2. TRBV5-3 is filed as an ORF, its function uncertain. CDR3 size: 18 residues. Germline trimming cut 3 bases from V and 0 bases from J; bases unmatched to any gene: 7. The CDR3 protein is CARSSPGTSGGDQETQYF. The CDR3 DNA follows: TGTGCCAGAAGCTCGCCAGGGACTAGCGGGGGAGACCAAGAGACCCAGTACTTC.

CDR3 in amino acids: CASTPGGPNTGELFF. CDR3 DNA: TGTGCCAGCACCCCTGGGGGACCGAACACCGGGGAGCTGTTTTTT. The J gene is TRBJ2-2, the V gene TRBV9; the D call may be TRBD1 or TRBD2 (5 bases each). The CDR3 totals 15 residues. Germline CDR1 is SGDLS and CDR2 is YYNGEE. The V gene lost 6 bases and the J gene lost 0 bases, with 12 bases spanning the gap. Combining the CDR3 with reference TRBV9 and TRBJ2-2 gives the whole variable domain DSGVTQTPKHLITATGQRVTLRCSPRSGDLSVYWYQQSLDQGLQFLIQYYNGEERAKGNILERFSAQQFPDLHSELNLSSLELGDSALYFCASTPGGPNTGELFFGEGSRLTVL.